This record concerns one T cell receptor (beta chain) sequence. The method was immunoSEQ multiplex PCR; TCRdb's version includes in-frame clones alone and lacks a portion of them. The sample holds around 15,000 clones, about 95% seen once. Time point of the sample: baseline, week 1 (first vaccination visit). Specified treatment: pre-vaccination baseline after standard-of-care therapy. This sample was included in a study of a mutant IDH1 vaccine in newly diagnosed glioma. As for the study in general: Standard pretreatment was either radiotherapy, temozolomide, or, for most, radiochemotherapy with temozolomide.

The CDR3 contains 13 residues. Trimming removed 8 bases from V and 4 bases from J; junction bases left unmatched: 7. Germline CDR1 and CDR2: SQVTM and ANQGSEA. This material consisted of peripheral blood mononuclear cells (PBMCs), taken from a glioma patient treated with radiotherapy, temozolomide or both. The J gene is TRBJ2-2, the V gene TRBV29-1; 7 bases are shared with TRBD1. This clonotype was obtained from a woman aged 18-29 years with glioma. Some clones in this sample may be carry-over from other donors' samples. The CDR3 protein is CSSKTGITGELFF. The CDR3 DNA sequence: TGCAGCTCAAAGACAGGGATCACCGGGGAGCTGTTTTTT.